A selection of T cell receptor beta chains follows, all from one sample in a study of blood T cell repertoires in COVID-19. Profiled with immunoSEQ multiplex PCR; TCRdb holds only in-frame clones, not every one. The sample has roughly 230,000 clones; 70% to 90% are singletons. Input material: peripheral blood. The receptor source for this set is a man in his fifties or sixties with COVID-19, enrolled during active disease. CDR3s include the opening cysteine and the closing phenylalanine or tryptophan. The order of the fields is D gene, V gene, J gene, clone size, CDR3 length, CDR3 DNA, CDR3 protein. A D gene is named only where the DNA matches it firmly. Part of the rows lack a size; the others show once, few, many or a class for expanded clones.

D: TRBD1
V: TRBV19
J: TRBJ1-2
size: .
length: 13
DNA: TGTGCCAGTAATTTAGGACAGGCGTATGGCTACACCTTC
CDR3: CASNLGQAYGYTF

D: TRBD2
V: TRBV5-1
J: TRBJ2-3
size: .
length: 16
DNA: TGCGCCAGCAGCTACGGGACTAGCGGCAGCACAGATACGCAGTATTTT
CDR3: CASSYGTSGSTDTQYF

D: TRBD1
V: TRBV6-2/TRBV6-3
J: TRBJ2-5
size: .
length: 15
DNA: TGTGCCAGCAGTACCGGGACAGGGGCACCAATAGGCCAGTACTTC
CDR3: CASSTGTGAPIGQYF

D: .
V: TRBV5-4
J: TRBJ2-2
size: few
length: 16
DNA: TGTGCCAGCAGCTCCCCCGGCAGGTTTAACACCGGGGAGCTGTTTTTT
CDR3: CASSSPGRFNTGELFF

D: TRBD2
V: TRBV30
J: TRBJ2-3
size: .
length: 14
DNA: TGTGCCGGGACTAGCGGGGGGGCAATAGATACGCAGTATTTT
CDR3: CAGTSGGAIDTQYF

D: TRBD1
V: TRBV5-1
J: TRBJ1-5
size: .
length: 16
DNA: TGCGCCAGCAGACGGACAGGGGAACATAGCAATCAGCCCCAGCATTTT
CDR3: CASRRTGEHSNQPQHF

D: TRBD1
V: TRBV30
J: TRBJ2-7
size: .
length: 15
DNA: TGTGCCTGGACCAACCAGGGGGCAGGGAGCTACGAGCAGTACTTC
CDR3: CAWTNQGAGSYEQYF

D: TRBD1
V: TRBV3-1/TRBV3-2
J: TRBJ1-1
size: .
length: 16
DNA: TGTGCCAGCAGCCAAGGCTGGACAGGGCCGAACACTGAAGCTTTCTTT
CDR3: CASSQGWTGPNTEAFF

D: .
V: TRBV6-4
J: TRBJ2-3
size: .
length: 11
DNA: TGTGCCAGCAGTGCAGGGGCGGGGCAGTATTTT
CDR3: CASSAGAGQYF

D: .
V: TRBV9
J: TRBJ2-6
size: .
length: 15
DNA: TGTGCCAGCAGCACGCACAGGGTTGGGGCCAACGTCCTGACTTTC
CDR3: CASSTHRVGANVLTF

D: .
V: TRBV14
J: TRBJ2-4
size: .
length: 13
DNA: TGTGCCAGCAGCCCTGGCCAGGGGTCCATTCAGTACTTC
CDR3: CASSPGQGSIQYF

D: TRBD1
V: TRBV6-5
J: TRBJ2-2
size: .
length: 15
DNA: TGTGCCAGCAGTTACGGACAGGGTAGCACCGGGGAGCTGTTTTTT
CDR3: CASSYGQGSTGELFF

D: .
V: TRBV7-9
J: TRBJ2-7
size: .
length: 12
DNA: TGTGCCAGCAGCTTGGACAGTGACGAGCAGTACTTC
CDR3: CASSLDSDEQYF

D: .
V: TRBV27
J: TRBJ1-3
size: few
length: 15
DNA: TGTGCCAGCAGTCCCAACGCCGGGACTGGAAACACCATATATTTT
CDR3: CASSPNAGTGNTIYF

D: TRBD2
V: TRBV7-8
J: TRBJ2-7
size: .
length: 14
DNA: TGTGCCAGCAGCTTGGCTAGCGGGAGCTACGAGCAGTACTTC
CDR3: CASSLASGSYEQYF

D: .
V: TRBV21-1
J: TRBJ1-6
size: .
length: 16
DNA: TGTGCCAGCAGCATTACGGTTGGACAGGGTCTGTCACCCCTCCACTTT
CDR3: CASSITVGQGLSPLHF

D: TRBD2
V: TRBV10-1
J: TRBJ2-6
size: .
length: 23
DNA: TGCGCCAGCACCATTTGGGGGGGGAATATGATTCAAACCGATACTACTGGGGCCAACGTCCTGACTTTC
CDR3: CASTIWGGNMIQTDTTGANVLTF

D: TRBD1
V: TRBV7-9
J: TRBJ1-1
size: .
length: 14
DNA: TGTGCCAGCAGCCCGGACAGGGTAAACACTGAAGCTTTCTTT
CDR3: CASSPDRVNTEAFF

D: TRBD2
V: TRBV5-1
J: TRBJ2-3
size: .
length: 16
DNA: TGCGCCAGCAGCCCCCCTCTAGCGGGTAGCACAGATACGCAGTATTTT
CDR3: CASSPPLAGSTDTQYF

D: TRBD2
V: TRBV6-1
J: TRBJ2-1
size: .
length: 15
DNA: TGTGCCAGCAGTGAAGCGAGCGGGGGCCACAATGAGCAGTTCTTC
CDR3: CASSEASGGHNEQFF

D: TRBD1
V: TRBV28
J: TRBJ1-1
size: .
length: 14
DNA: TGTGCCAGCAGTTTACACCAGGGGGCCACTGAAGCTTTCTTT
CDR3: CASSLHQGATEAFF

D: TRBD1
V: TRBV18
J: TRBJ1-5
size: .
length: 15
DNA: TGTGCCAGCTCACCAAAGACAGGGGGCGATCAGCCCCAGCATTTT
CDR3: CASSPKTGGDQPQHF

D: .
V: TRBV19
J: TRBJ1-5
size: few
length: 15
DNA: TGTGCCAGTAGTATGGTGCGGACAGGCAATCAGCCCCAGCATTTT
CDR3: CASSMVRTGNQPQHF

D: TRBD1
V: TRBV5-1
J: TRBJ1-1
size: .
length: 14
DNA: TGCGCCAGCAGCCTAGGGACAGGGAACACTGAAGCTTTCTTT
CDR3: CASSLGTGNTEAFF

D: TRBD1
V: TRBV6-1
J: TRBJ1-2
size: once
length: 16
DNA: TGTGCCAGCAGTGACCCATTCTCGGACAGGGATATGGGCTACACCTTC
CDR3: CASSDPFSDRDMGYTF